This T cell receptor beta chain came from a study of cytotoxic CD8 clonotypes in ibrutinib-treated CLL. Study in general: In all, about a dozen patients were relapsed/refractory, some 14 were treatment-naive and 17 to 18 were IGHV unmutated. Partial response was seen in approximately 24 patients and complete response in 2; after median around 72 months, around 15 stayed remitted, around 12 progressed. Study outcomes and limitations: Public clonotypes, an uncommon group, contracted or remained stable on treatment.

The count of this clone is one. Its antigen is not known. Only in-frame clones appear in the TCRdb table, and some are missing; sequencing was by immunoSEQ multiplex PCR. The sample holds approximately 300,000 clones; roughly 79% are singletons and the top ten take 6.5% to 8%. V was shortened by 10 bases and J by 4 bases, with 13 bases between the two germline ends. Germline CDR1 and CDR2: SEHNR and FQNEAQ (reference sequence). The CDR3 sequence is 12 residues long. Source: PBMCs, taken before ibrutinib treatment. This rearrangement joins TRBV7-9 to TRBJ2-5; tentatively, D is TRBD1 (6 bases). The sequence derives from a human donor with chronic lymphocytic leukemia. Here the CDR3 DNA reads TGTGCCACTACGGACAGCCGAGAGACCCAGTACTTC. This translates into CATTDSRETQYF.